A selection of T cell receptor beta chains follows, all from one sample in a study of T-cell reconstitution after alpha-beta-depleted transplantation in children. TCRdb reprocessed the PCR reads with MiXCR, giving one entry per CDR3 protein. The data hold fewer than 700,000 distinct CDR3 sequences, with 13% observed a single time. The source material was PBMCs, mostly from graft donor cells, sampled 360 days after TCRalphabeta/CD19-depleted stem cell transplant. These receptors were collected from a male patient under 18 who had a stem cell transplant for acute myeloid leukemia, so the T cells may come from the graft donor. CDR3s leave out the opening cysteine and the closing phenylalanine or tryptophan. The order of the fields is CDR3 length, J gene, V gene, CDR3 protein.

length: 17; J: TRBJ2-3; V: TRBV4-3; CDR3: ASSRTSTGGQGDTDTQY
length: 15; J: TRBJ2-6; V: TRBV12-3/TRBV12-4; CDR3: ASSPSYPIPGANVLT
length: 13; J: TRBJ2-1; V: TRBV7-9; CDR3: ASSLVGYGLNEQF
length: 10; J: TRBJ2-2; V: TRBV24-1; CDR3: ATISVAGELF
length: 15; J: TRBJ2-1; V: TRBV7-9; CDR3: ASSLRSRDRGGNEQF
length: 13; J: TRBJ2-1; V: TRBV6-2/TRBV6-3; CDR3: ASSVHQGPYNEQF
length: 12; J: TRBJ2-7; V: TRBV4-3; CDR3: ASSPVGVLNEQY
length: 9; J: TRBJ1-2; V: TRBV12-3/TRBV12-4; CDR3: ASSLKGSWT
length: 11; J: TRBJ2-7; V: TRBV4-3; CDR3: ASSHHTEAEQY
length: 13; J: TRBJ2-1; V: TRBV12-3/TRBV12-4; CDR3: ASSPGLATANEQF
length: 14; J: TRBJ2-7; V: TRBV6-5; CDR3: ASSYSNLAGGYEQY
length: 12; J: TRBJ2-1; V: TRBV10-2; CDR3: ASRAGSSYNEQF
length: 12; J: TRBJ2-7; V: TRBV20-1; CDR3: SARAGFGAYEQY
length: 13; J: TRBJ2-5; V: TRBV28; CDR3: ASSPSGSGEETQY
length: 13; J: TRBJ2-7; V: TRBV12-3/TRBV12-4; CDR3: ASSLEGAGTYEQY
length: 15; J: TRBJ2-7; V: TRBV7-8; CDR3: ASSFKGTSGSRDEQY
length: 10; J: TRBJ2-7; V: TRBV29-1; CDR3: SVERPPDEQY
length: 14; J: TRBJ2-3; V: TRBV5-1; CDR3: ASSHLRGFHTDTQY
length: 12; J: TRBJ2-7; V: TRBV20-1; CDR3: SAGPGLAIYEQY
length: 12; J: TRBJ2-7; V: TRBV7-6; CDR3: ASSRMTGTYEQY
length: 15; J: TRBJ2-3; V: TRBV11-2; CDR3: ASSTATGTSGTDTQY
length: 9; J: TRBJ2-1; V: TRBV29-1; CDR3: SVEVYSEQF
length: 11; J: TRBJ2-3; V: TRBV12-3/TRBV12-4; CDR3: ASSYIRGDTQY
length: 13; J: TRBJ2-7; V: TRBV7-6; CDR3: ASSLTDSLSYEQY
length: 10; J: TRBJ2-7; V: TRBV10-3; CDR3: AISSGTHEQY
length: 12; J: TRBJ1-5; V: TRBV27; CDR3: ASSLSRGYQPQH
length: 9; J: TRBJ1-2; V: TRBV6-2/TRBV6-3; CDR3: ASNNGKGYT
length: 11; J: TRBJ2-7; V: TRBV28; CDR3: ASSLNLAEEQY
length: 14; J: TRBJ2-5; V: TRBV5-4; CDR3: ASSSGQDVYQETQY
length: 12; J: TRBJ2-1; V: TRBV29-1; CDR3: SVVRDRGYNEQF
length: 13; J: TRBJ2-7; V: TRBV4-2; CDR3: ASSGRQGSSYEQY
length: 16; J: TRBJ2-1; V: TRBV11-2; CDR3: ASSFRRLAGGLMHEQF
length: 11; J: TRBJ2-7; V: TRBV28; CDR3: ASSFLYLYEQY
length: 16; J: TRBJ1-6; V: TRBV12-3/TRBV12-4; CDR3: ASSFPREQGTLRSPLH
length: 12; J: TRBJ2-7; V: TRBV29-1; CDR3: SVKGGDPLYEQY
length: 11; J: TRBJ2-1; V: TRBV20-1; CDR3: SARGAGNNEQF
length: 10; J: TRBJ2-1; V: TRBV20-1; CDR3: SAGPRAYEQF
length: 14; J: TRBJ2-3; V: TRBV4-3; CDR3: ASSQILTSGSDTQY
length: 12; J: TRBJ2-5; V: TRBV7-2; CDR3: ASSLGPGGETQY
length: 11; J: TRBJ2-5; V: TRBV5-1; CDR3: ASRGLAIETQY
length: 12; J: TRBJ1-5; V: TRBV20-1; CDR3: SANRPGKNQPQH
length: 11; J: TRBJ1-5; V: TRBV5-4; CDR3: ASSLKGTQPQH
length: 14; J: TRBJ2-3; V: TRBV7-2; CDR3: ASSRLVPRGGDTQY
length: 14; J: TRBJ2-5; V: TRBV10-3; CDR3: AISPPPSGNQETQY
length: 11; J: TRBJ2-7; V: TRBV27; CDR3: ASSFPGQTEQY
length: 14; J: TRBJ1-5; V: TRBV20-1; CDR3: SARDQGPWSNQPQH
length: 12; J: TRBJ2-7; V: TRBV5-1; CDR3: ASHQGGVAYEQY
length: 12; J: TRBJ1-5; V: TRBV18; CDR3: ASSPMDRGQPQH
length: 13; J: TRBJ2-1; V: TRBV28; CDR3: ASSFPNRGRNEQF
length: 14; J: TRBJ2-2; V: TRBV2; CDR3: ASSDARGRYTGELF
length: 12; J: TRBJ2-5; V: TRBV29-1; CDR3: SVEDLWGQETQY
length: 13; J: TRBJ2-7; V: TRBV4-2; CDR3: ASSQDGSADYEQY
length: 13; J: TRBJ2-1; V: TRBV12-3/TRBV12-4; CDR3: ASSFGLAHNNEQF
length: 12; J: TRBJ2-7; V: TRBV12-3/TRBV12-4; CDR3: ASNPWTRQCEQY
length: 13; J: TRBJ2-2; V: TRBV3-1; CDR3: ASSSVRGEAGELF
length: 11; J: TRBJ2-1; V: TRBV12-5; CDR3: ASGVFPHNEQF
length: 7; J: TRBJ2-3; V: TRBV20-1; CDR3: SHRDTQY
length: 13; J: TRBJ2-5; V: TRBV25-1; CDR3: ASSEYGRVKETQY
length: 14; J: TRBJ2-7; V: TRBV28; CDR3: ASSLDPGTKPYEQY
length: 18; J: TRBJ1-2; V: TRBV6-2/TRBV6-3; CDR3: ASSYTGLLVAGQYFYGYT